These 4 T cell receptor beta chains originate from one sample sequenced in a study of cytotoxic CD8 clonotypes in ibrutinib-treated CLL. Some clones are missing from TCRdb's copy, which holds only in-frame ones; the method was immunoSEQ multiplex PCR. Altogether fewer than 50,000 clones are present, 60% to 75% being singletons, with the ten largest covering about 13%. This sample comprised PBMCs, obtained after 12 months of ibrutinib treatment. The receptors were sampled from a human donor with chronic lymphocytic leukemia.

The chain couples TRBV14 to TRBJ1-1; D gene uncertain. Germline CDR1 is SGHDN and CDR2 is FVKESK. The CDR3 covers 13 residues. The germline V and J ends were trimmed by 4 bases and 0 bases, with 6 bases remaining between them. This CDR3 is CASSRKLNTEAFF. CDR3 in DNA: TGTGCCAGCAGCCGGAAGCTGAACACTGAAGCTTTCTTT.

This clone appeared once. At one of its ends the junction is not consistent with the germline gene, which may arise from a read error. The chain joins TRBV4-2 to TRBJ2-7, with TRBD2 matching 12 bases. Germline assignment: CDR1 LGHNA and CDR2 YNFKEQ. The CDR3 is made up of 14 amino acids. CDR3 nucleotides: TGTGCCAGCAGCCGCCCGGGACTAGCGGGCGCCAGGTGGTTC. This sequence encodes CASSRPGLAGARWF.

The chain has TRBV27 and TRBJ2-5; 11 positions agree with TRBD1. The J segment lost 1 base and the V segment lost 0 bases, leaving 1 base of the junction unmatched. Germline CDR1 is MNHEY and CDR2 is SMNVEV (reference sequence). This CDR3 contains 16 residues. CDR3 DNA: TGTGCCAGCAGTTTATCGGGGACAGGGGGCCAAGAGACCCAGTACTTC. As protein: CASSLSGTGGQETQYF.

As DNA, the CDR3 is TGTGCCAGCAGCTTCGGCGACAGGGTGAACACTGAAGCTTTCTTT. It encodes CASSFGDRVNTEAFF. The V and J genes are TRBV5-6 and TRBJ1-1; 7 nucleotides agree with TRBD1. The CDR3 totals 15 residues. Germline assignment: CDR1 SGHDT and CDR2 YYEEEE. The junction had 4 bases not matched to a gene; V was cut back by 2 bases and J by 0 bases.